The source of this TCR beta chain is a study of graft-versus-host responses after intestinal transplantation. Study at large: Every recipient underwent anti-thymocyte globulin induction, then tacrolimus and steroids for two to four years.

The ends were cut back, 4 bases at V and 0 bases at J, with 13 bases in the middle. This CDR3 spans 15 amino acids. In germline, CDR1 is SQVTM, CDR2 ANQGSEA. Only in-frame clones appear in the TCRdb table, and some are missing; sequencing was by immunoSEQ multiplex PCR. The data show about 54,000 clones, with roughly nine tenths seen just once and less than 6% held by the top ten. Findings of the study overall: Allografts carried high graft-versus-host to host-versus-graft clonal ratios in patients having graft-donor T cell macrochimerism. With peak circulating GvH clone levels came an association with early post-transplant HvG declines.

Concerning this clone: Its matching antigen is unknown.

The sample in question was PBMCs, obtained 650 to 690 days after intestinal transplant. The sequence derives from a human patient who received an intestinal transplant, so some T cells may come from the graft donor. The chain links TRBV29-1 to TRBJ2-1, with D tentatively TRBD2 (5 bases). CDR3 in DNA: TGCAGCGTTGGCGGGTCCTACCTCTCCTACAATGAGCAGTTCTTC. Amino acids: CSVGGSYLSYNEQFF.